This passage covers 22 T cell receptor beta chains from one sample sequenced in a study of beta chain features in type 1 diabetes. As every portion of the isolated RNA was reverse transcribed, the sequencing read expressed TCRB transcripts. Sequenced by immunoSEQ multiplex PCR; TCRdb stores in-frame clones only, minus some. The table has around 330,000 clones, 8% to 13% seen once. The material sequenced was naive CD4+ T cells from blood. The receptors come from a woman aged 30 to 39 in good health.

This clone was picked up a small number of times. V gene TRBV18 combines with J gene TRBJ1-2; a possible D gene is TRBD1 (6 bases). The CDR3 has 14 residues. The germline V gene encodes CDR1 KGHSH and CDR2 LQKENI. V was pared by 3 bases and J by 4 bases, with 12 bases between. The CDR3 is CASSPRTESYGYTF. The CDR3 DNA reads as TGTGCCAGCTCACCGCGGACAGAATCCTATGGCTACACCTTC.

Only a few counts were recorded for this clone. The CDR3 sequence is CSVGPSNTEAFF. CDR3 bases: TGCAGCGTGGGGCCATCGAACACTGAAGCTTTCTTT. The V call is TRBV29-1, the J call TRBJ1-1, with D perhaps TRBD1 (5 bases). The CDR3 extends over 12 amino acids. Germline lookup yields CDR1 SQVTM and CDR2 ANQGSEA. Trimming removed 6 bases at V and 1 base at J, with 9 bases between.

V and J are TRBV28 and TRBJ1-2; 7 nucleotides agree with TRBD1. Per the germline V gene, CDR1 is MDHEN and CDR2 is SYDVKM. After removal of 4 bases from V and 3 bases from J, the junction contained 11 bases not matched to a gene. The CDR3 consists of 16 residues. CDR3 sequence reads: CASSSPGTARDYGYTF. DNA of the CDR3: TGTGCCAGCAGTTCCCCCGGGACAGCGAGGGACTATGGCTACACCTTC.

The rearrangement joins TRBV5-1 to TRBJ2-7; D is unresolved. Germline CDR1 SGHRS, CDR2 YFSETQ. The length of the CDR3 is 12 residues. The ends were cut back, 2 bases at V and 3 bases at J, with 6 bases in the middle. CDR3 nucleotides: TGCGCCAGCAGCTTCTCAGGCTACGAGCAGTACTTC. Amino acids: CASSFSGYEQYF.

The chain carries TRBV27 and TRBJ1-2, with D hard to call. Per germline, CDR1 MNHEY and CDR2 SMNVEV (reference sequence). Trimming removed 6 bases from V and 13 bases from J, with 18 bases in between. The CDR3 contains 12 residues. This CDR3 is CASSSLFEGLTF. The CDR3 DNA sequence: TGTGCCAGCAGCTCCCTTTTTGAGGGCCTCACCTTC.

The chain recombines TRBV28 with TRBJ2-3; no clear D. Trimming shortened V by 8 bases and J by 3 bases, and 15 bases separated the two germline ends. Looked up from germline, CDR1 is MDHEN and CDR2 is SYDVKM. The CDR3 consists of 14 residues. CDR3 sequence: CASSGGSDTDTQYF. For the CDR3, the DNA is TGTGCCAGCTCCGGCGGTAGTGATACAGATACGCAGTATTTT.

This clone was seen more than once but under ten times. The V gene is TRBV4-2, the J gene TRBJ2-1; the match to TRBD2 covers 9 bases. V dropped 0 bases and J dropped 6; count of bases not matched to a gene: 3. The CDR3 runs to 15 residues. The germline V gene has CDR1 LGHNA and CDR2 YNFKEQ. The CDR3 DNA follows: TGTGCCAGCAGCCAAGATAGCGGGAGTCGCAATGAGCAGTTCTTC. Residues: CASSQDSGSRNEQFF.

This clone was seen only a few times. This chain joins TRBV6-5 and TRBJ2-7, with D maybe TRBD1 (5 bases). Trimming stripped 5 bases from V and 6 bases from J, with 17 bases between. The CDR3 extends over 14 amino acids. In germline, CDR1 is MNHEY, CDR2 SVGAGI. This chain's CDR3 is CASSPVTAVGEQYF. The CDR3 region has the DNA TGTGCCAGCAGTCCGGTGACAGCCGTGGGCGAGCAGTACTTC.

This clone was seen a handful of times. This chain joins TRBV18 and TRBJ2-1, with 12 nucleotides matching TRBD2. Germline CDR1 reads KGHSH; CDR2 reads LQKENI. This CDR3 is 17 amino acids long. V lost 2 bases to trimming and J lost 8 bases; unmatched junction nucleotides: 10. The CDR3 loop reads CASSPGGLAGGTDEQFF. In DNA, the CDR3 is TGTGCCAGCTCACCAGGGGGCCTAGCGGGAGGGACAGATGAGCAGTTCTTC.

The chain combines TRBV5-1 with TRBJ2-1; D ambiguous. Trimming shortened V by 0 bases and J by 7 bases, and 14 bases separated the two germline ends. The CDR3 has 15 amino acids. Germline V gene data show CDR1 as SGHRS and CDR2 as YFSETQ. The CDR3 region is CASSLVPPLGNEQFF. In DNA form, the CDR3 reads TGCGCCAGCAGCTTGGTACCACCTCTAGGTAATGAGCAGTTCTTC.

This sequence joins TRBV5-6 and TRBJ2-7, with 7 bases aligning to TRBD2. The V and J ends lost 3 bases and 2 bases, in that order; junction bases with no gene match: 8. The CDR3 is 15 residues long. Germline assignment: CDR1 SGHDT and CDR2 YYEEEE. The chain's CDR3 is CASSSKKREAYEQYF. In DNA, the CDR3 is TGTGCCAGCAGCTCGAAAAAGCGGGAAGCCTACGAGCAGTACTTC. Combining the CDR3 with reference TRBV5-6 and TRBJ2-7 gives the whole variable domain DAGVTQSPTHLIKTRGQQVTLRCSPKSGHDTVSWYQQALGQGPQFIFQYYEEEERQRGNFPDRFSGHQFPNYSSELNVNALLLGDSALYLCASSSKKREAYEQYFGPGTRLTVT.

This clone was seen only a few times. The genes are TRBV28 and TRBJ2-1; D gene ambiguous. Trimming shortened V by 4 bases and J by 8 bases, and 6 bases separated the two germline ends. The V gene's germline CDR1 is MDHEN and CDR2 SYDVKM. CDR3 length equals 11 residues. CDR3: CASSSRYEQFF. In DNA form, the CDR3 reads TGTGCCAGCAGTTCACGGTATGAGCAGTTCTTC.

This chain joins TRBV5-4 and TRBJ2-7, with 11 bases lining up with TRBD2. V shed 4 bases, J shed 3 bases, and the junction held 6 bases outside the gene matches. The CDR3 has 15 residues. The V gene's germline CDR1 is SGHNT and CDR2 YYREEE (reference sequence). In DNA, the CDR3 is TGTGCCAGCAGCCCGGATGGACTAGCGGGCTACGAGCAGTACTTC. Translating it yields CASSPDGLAGYEQYF. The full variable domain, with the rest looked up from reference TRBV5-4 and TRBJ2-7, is ETGVTQSPTHLIKTRGQQVTLRCSSQSGHNTVSWYQQALGQGPQFIFQYYREEENGRGNFPPRFSGLQFPNYSSELNVNALELDDSALYLCASSPDGLAGYEQYFGPGTRLTVT.

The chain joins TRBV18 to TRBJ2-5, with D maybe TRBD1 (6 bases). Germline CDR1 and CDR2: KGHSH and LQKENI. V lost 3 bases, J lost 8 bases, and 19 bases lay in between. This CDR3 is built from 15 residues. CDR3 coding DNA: TGTGCCAGCTCACCTTCTCAGGGGAGTGCGGCAACCCAGTACTTC. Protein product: CASSPSQGSAATQYF.

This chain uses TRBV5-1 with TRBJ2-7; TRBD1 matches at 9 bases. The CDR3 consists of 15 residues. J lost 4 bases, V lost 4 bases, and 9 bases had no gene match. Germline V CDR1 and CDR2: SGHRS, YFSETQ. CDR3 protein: CASSRDRAKEYEQYF. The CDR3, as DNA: TGCGCCAGCAGCCGGGACAGGGCCAAAGAGTACGAGCAGTACTTC.

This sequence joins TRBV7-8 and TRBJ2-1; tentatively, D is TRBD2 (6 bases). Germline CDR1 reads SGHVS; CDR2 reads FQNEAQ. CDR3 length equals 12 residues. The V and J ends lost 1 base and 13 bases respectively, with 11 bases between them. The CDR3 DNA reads TGTGCCAGCAGCTTAGAATTGGGACTCCAGTTCTTC. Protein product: CASSLELGLQFF.

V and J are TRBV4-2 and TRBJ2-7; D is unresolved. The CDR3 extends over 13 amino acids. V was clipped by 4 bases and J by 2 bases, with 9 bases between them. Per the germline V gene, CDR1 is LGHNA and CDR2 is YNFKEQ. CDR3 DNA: TGTGCCAGCAGCCGCGATTCTGCCTACGAGCAGTACTTC. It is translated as CASSRDSAYEQYF.

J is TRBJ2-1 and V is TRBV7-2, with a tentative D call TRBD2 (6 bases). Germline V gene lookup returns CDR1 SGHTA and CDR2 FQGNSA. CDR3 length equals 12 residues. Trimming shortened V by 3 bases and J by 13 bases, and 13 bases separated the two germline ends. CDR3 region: CASSLPGLAQFF. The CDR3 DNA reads TGTGCCAGCAGCTTGCCGGGACTCGCTCAGTTCTTC.

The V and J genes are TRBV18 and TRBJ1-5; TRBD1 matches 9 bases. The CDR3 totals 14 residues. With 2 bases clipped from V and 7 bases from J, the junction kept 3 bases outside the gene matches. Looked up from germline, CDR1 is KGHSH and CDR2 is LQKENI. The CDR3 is CASSPGGTGQPQHF. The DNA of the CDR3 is TGTGCCAGCTCACCAGGGGGGACAGGGCAGCCCCAGCATTTT.

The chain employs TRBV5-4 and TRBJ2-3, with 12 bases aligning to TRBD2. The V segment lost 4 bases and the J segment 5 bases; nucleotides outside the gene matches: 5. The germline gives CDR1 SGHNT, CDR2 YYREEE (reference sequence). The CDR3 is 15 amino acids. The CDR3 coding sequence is TGTGCCAGCAGCCCACTAGCGGGAGGCCAAGATACGCAGTATTTT. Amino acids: CASSPLAGGQDTQYF.

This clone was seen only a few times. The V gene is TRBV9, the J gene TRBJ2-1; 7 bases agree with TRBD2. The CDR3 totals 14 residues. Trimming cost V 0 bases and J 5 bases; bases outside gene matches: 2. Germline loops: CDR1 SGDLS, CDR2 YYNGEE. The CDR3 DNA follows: TGTGCCAGCAGCGTAGGCGGGAGTCACAATGAGCAGTTCTTC. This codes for CASSVGGSHNEQFF. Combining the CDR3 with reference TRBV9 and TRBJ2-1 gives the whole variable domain DSGVTQTPKHLITATGQRVTLRCSPRSGDLSVYWYQQSLDQGLQFLIQYYNGEERAKGNILERFSAQQFPDLHSELNLSSLELGDSALYFCASSVGGSHNEQFFGPGTRLTVL.

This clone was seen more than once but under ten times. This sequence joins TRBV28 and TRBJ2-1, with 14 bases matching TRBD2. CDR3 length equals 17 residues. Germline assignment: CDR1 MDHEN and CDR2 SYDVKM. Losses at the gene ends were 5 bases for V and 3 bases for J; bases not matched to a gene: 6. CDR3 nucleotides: TGTGCCAGCAGTGGGCGACTAGCGGGAGGGTTCTACAATGAGCAGTTCTTC. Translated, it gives CASSGRLAGGFYNEQFF.